These T cell receptor beta chains were read from a single sample in a study of early T cells in non-severe SARS-CoV-2 infection. One entry per CDR3 protein, called by TCRdb with MiXCR from the 5' RACE reads. The sample lists some 76,000 distinct CDR3 sequences; roughly 15% were seen once. The specimen was whole blood. The receptors derive from an adult who was a healthcare worker with PCR-confirmed SARS-CoV-2 infection or an uninfected control (not recorded which). CDR3s include the opening cysteine and the closing phenylalanine or tryptophan. Each record gives: V gene, D gene, clone size, J gene, CDR3 protein, CDR3 DNA. A D gene is named only where the DNA matches it firmly. Size values are once, few and many counts, or a class for expanded clones, and some rows have none.

TRBV9,-,few,TRBJ2-5,CASSVGPWEKETQYF,TGTGCCAGCAGCGTAGGGCCCTGGGAAAAAGAGACCCAGTACTTC
TRBV15,TRBD1,-,TRBJ2-7,CATSRDRILGQGAAEQYF,TGTGCCACCAGCAGAGATCGGATTTTGGGACAGGGGGCGGCCGAGCAGTACTTC
TRBV5-1,TRBD1,-,TRBJ1-2,CASSQNRGPANYGYTF,TGCGCCAGCAGCCAGAACAGGGGACCCGCGAACTATGGCTACACCTTC
TRBV11-2,TRBD2,-,TRBJ2-3,CASSPRGGGQRGDTQYF,TGTGCCAGCAGCCCGCGAGGCGGGGGGCAGAGAGGAGATACGCAGTATTTT
TRBV27,-,-,TRBJ2-2,CASSYLGVGVNTGELFF,TGTGCCAGCAGTTATTTGGGGGTAGGCGTCAACACCGGGGAGCTGTTTTTT
TRBV5-1,-,-,TRBJ1-1,CASSWQGNTEAFF,TGCGCCAGCAGCTGGCAGGGAAACACTGAAGCTTTCTTT
TRBV4-1,-,-,TRBJ2-3,CASSQDRTGTDTQYF,TGCGCCAGCAGCCAAGACCGGACTGGCACAGATACGCAGTATTTT
TRBV23-1,TRBD1,-,TRBJ2-7,CASSHFDRASSYEQYF,TGCGCCAGCAGTCATTTTGACAGGGCGAGCTCCTACGAGCAGTACTTC
TRBV28,-,-,TRBJ2-7,CASSLWGRGAEQYF,TGTGCCAGCAGTTTATGGGGCAGGGGGGCCGAGCAGTACTTC
TRBV19,TRBD1,few,TRBJ2-2,CASSIRDRGLFTNTGELFF,TGTGCCAGTAGTATCAGGGACAGGGGGCTTTTCACGAACACCGGGGAGCTGTTTTTT
TRBV5-1,-,few,TRBJ1-5,CASSLGGFDQPQHF,TGCGCCAGCAGCTTAGGAGGGTTCGATCAGCCCCAGCATTTT
TRBV3-1,-,few,TRBJ2-7,CASSDEQSSYEQYF,TGTGCCAGCAGCGACGAACAGAGCTCCTACGAGCAGTACTTC
TRBV29-1,TRBD1,few,TRBJ2-3,CSVSGRGSYTQYF,TGCAGCGTTTCGGGCAGGGGGAGTTATACGCAGTATTTT
TRBV10-1,-,-,TRBJ2-3,CASSERPSAADTQYF,TGCGCCAGCAGTGAGCGCCCATCGGCGGCAGATACGCAGTATTTT
TRBV19,-,many,TRBJ2-3,CASQLRGGRTDTQYF,TGTGCCAGCCAGCTGAGGGGCGGACGCACAGATACGCAGTATTTT
TRBV28,TRBD2,-,TRBJ2-7,CASSETSGGVYEQYF,TGTGCCAGCAGCGAAACTAGCGGGGGTGTCTACGAGCAGTACTTC
TRBV28,-,few,TRBJ2-7,CASSPPWDNEQYF,TGTGCCAGCAGTCCGCCGTGGGATAACGAGCAGTACTTC
TRBV2,TRBD1,many,TRBJ1-2,CASSPRQGLYGYTF,TGTGCCAGCAGCCCCCGACAGGGCCTCTATGGCTACACCTTC
TRBV29-1,-,-,TRBJ2-1,CSVELADYNEQFF,TGCAGCGTTGAACTAGCCGATTACAATGAGCAGTTCTTC
TRBV7-9,-,-,TRBJ1-5,CASRLPLGRSPSQPQHF,TGTGCCAGCAGGTTGCCCCTCGGGCGCTCACCATCACAGCCCCAGCATTTT
TRBV6-5,TRBD1,-,TRBJ2-7,CASSYGTGPYEQYF,TGTGCCAGCAGTTACGGGACAGGGCCCTACGAGCAGTACTTC
TRBV19,TRBD1,once,TRBJ1-2,CASTDPGGNYGYTF,TGTGCCAGTACCGATCCAGGGGGCAACTATGGCTACACCTTC
TRBV5-6,-,-,TRBJ2-3,CASSPALRSTDTQYF,TGTGCCAGCAGCCCAGCCCTCCGAAGCACAGATACGCAGTATTTT
TRBV5-1,-,-,TRBJ1-5,CASSLERGGQPQHF,TGCGCCAGCAGCTTGGAGAGGGGTGGTCAGCCCCAGCATTTT
TRBV29-1,-,-,TRBJ2-7,CSVRQETYEQYF,TGCAGCGTTCGACAGGAGACCTACGAGCAGTACTTC
TRBV24-1,-,few,TRBJ1-5,CATSGNGQPQHF,TGTGCCACCAGTGGCAATGGTCAGCCCCAGCATTTT
TRBV10-3,-,-,TRBJ1-5,CAIGPESNQPQHF,TGTGCCATCGGTCCGGAGAGCAATCAGCCCCAGCATTTT
TRBV3-1,-,few,TRBJ2-2,CASSQDRRNTGELFF,TGTGCCAGCAGCCAAGACAGGCGGAACACCGGGGAGCTGTTTTTT
TRBV6-2/TRBV6-3,TRBD1,few,TRBJ1-1,CASSYSLRTGNTEAFF,TGTGCCAGCAGTTACTCCCTTAGGACAGGGAACACTGAAGCTTTCTTT
TRBV5-1,-,many,TRBJ2-1,CASSLEGDQQFF,TGCGCCAGCAGCTTGGAGGGCGACCAGCAGTTCTTC
TRBV20-1,-,few,TRBJ1-1,CSASPQVKATEAFF,TGCAGTGCTAGTCCACAGGTTAAAGCGACTGAAGCTTTCTTT
TRBV5-1,TRBD2,few,TRBJ2-5,CASSLSSGGETQYF,TGCGCCAGCAGCTTGTCTAGCGGGGGGGAGACCCAGTACTTC
TRBV7-6,TRBD1,many,TRBJ1-2,CASSSRTGGYGYTF,TGTGCCAGCAGCTCTAGGACAGGGGGGTATGGCTACACCTTC
TRBV29-1,-,few,TRBJ2-3,CSVDKESTDTQYF,TGCAGCGTTGATAAGGAAAGCACAGATACGCAGTATTTT
TRBV20-1,-,-,TRBJ2-2,CGASPAGRNTGELFF,TGCGGTGCTAGCCCGGCAGGGAGGAACACCGGGGAGCTGTTTTTT
TRBV19,TRBD2,many,TRBJ2-2,CASSIGTRNTGELFF,TGTGCCAGTAGTATCGGGACTAGGAACACCGGGGAGCTGTTTTTT
TRBV24-1,-,-,TRBJ2-2,CATRAPASNTGELFF,TGTGCCACCAGGGCACCGGCCTCAAACACCGGGGAGCTGTTTTTT
TRBV6-2/TRBV6-3,-,-,TRBJ2-2,CASSYRGQGTGELFF,TGTGCCAGCAGTTACAGGGGTCAGGGCACCGGGGAGCTGTTTTTT
TRBV7-2,TRBD2,-,TRBJ2-3,CASSSLSGGPGTDTQYF,TGTGCCAGCAGCTCTCTTAGCGGGGGGCCAGGCACAGATACGCAGTATTTT
TRBV5-1,TRBD1,few,TRBJ1-2,CASSYYQSGTGVYGYTF,TGCGCCAGCAGCTATTACCAATCCGGGACAGGGGTTTATGGCTACACCTTC
TRBV14,-,-,TRBJ1-2,CASSQDRNTNYGYTF,TGTGCCAGCAGCCAAGACAGAAACACTAACTATGGCTACACCTTC
TRBV20-1,-,many,TRBJ1-5,CSAPPRVSNQPQHF,TGCAGTGCCCCTCCGCGGGTTAGCAATCAGCCCCAGCATTTT
TRBV5-5,-,-,TRBJ2-7,CASSLPADTYEQYF,TGTGCCAGCAGCTTGCCGGCGGATACCTACGAGCAGTACTTC
TRBV9,-,few,TRBJ2-2,CASSVATTGELFF,TGTGCCAGCAGCGTAGCTACTACCGGGGAGCTGTTTTTT
TRBV7-9,TRBD1,-,TRBJ2-1,CASSFKGQYNEQFF,TGTGCCAGCAGCTTTAAGGGACAGTACAATGAGCAGTTCTTC
TRBV20-1,TRBD2,-,TRBJ2-5,CSAQDAGKPSGSVYF,TGCAGTGCCCAGGACGCAGGGAAGCCTAGCGGGAGCGTATACTTC